These 7 T cell receptor beta chains share one sample of origin, sequenced in a study of metastatic and nonmetastatic thyroid tumors. Thyroid surgery was performed in patients who had received no treatment beforehand. TCRdb reprocessed the PCR reads using MiXCR. The sample lists tens of thousands of clones, less than 20% occurring once. Sample: blood. Receptor source: a female donor with papillary thyroid cancer or a benign thyroid nodule (not recorded which). Some clones in this sample may be carry-over from other donors' samples.

The chain combines TRBV11-1 with TRBJ2-3, with unresolved D. The V and J ends lost 1 base and 2 bases respectively, with 13 bases between them. CDR1 SGHAT and CDR2 FQDESV come from the germline V gene (reference sequence). This CDR3 spans 16 amino acids. CDR3 sequence (DNA): TGTGCCAGCAGCTTAGGGTACTGGATCATCACAGATACGCAGTATTTT. Residues: CASSLGYWIITDTQYF. The complete variable domain, with remaining parts taken from reference TRBV11-1 and TRBJ2-3, reads EAEVAQSPRYKITEKSQAVAFWCDPISGHATLYWYRQILGQGPELLVQFQDESVVDDSQLPKDRFSAERLKGVDSTLKIQPAELGDSAMYLCASSLGYWIITDTQYFGPGTRLTVL.

This clone was seen only a few times. The chain couples TRBV27 to TRBJ2-3; D gene ambiguous. Per the germline V gene, CDR1 is MNHEY and CDR2 is SMNVEV (reference sequence). V was pared by 2 bases and J by 2 bases, with 11 bases between. The CDR3 is made up of 15 amino acids. The CDR3 sequence is CASSLRHLHTDTQYF. For the CDR3, the DNA is TGTGCCAGCAGTTTAAGACACCTACACACAGATACGCAGTATTTT.

This clone was seen many times. This chain links TRBV14 with TRBJ2-1; the D gene is possibly TRBD1 (5 bases). This CDR3 has 14 amino acids. Per germline, CDR1 SGHDN and CDR2 FVKESK. Trimming removed 8 bases from V and 6 bases from J, with 17 bases in between. The CDR3 bases are TGTGCCAGCTCTAAGGGGCTCAGTTTCAATGAGCAGTTCTTC. Translated, it gives CASSKGLSFNEQFF. Supplemented by reference TRBV14 and TRBJ2-1, the full variable domain reads EAGVTQFPSHSVIEKGQTVTLRCDPISGHDNLYWYRRVMGKEIKFLLHFVKESKQDESGMPNNRFLAERTGGTYSTLKVQPAELEDSGVYFCASSKGLSFNEQFFGPGTRLTVL.

The table lists this clone with many counts. The V call is TRBV28, the J call TRBJ2-3; weak D call: TRBD1 (5 bases). CDR3 length: 13 residues. CDR1 is MDHEN and CDR2 is SYDVKM in the germline V gene. The germline V and J ends were trimmed by 6 bases and 5 bases, with 12 bases remaining between them. The CDR3 protein is CASSLQAEDTQYF. Here the CDR3 DNA reads TGTGCCAGCAGCCTACAGGCGGAAGATACGCAGTATTTT. The variable domain in full, completed from reference TRBV28 and TRBJ2-3, reads DVKVTQSSRYLVKRTGEKVFLECVQDMDHENMFWYRQDPGLGLRLIYFSYDVKMKEKGDIPEGYSVSREKKERFSLILESASTNQTSMYLCASSLQAEDTQYFGPGTRLTVL.

The sample holds a few counts of this clone. The J gene is TRBJ1-3, the V gene TRBV2; no definite D call. V lost 4 bases and J 0 bases, leaving 13 bases between the germline ends. Germline V lookup: CDR1 SNHLY, CDR2 FYNNEI. The CDR3 runs to 16 residues. For the CDR3, the DNA is TGTGCCAGCAGTGTCGGCCTTCGCTACTCTGGAAACACCATATATTTT. It codes for CASSVGLRYSGNTIYF.

This clone was counted ten times or more. The rearrangement joins TRBV2 to TRBJ2-5, with 9 bases fitting TRBD2. The J segment lost 2 bases and the V segment lost 4 bases, leaving 8 bases of the junction unmatched. This CDR3 contains 16 residues. The germline V gene encodes CDR1 SNHLY and CDR2 FYNNEI. DNA for the CDR3: TGTGCCAGCAGTGTACGGCGGCTAGCGGGACAAGAGACCCAGTACTTC. Encoded protein: CASSVRRLAGQETQYF.

The table lists this clone with many counts. The V and J genes are TRBV11-1 and TRBJ2-2, with no clear D. Germline V lookup: CDR1 SGHAT, CDR2 FQDESV (reference sequence). The CDR3 is made up of 15 amino acids. V was cut by 2 bases and J by 4 bases, with 11 bases left in between. The CDR3 DNA reads as TGTGCCAGCAGCTTACCAGATTTAGCCACCGGGGAGCTGTTTTTT. Protein sequence: CASSLPDLATGELFF.